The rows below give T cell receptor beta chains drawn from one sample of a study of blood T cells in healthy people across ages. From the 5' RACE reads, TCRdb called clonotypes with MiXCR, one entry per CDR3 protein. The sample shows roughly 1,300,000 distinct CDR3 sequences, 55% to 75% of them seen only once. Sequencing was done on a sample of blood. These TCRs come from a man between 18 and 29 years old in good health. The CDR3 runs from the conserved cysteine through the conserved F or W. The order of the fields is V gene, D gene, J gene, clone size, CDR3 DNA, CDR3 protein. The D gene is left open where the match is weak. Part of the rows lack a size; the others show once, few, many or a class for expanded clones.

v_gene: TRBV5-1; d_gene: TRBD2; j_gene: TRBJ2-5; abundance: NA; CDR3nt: TGCGCCAGCAGCTTGTTTATTACTAGCGGGGGACAAGAGACCCAGTACTTC; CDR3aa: CASSLFITSGGQETQYF
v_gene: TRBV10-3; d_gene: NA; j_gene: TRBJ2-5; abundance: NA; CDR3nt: TGTGCCATCATGACAGAGAACACCGGGGAGCTGTACTTC; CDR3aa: CAIMTENTGELYF
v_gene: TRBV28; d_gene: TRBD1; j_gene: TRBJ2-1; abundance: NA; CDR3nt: TGTGCCAGCACCGACAGGGGGTTGAGCGAGCAGTTCTTC; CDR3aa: CASTDRGLSEQFF
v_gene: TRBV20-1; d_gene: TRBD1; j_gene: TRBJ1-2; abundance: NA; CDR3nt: TGCAGTGGAAGGACAGGGCATGGCTACACCTTC; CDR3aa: CSGRTGHGYTF
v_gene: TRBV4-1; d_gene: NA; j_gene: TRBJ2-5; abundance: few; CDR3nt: TGCGCCAGCAGCCGCGGGGCTGGAGGTGAGACCCAGTACTTC; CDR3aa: CASSRGAGGETQYF
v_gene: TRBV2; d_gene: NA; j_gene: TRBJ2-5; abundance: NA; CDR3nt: TGTGCCAGCAGTCCAAAGTGGGAGACCCAGTACTTC; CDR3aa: CASSPKWETQYF
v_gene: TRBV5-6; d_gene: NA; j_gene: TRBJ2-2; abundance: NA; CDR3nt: TGTGCCAGCAGCCTCGACGCCGGGGAGCTGTTTTTT; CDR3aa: CASSLDAGELFF
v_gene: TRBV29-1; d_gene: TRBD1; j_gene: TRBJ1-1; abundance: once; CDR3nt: TGCAGCGGGCGGGACAGCCCCACTGAAGCTTTCTTT; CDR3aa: CSGRDSPTEAFF
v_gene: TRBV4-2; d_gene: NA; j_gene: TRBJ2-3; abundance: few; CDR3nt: TGTGCCAGCAGCCTTACGACGGGGCGGGGCACAGATACGCAGTATTTT; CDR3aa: CASSLTTGRGTDTQYF
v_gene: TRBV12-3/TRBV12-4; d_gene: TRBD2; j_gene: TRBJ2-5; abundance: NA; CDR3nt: TGTGCCAGCAGTTCCCCAGCGGGAGGGAAGCAAGAGACCCAGTACTTC; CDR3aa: CASSSPAGGKQETQYF
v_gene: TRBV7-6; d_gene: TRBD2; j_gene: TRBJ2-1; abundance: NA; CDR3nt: TGTGCCAGCAGCCCCGGTACTAGCGGGAGTAGCGAGCGGTTCTTC; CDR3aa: CASSPGTSGSSERFF
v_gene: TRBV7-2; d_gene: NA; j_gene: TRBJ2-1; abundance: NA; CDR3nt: TGTGCCAGCAGCTTAGTACGGGACCTCTACAGAGACGAGCAGTTCTTC; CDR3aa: CASSLVRDLYRDEQFF
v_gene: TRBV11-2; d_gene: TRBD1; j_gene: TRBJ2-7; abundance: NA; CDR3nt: TGTGCCAGCAGCCCCCGGATTAGGGGGCCCTACGAGCAGTACTTC; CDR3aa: CASSPRIRGPYEQYF
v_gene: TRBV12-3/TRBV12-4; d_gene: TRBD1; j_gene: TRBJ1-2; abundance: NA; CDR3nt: TGTGCCAGCAGCCCAACCCGGGACAGGGGTATCGATGGATACACCTTC; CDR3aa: CASSPTRDRGIDGYTF
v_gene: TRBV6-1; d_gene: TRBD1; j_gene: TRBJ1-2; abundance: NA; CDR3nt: TGTGCCAGCAGTGATAGGGGACAGCCTAACTATGGCTACACCTTC; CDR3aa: CASSDRGQPNYGYTF
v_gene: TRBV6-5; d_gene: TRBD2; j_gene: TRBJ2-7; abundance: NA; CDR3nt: TGTGCCAGCAGTTACTCAACTAGCGGGAGGAGGGAGCAGTACTTC; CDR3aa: CASSYSTSGRREQYF
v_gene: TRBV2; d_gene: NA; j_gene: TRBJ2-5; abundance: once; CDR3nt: TGTGCCAGCACGACAGGACATAATTTCCAAGAGACCCAGTACTTC; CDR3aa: CASTTGHNFQETQYF
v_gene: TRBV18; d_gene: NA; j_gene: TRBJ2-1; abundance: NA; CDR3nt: TGTGCCAGCTCAGAAAGCGGATCCCCCTACAATGAGCAGTTCTTC; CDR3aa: CASSESGSPYNEQFF
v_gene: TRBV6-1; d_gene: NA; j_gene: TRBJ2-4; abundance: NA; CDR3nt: TGTGCCAGCAGTCCGGCCCCTGGGGCCAAAAACATTCAGTACTTC; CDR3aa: CASSPAPGAKNIQYF
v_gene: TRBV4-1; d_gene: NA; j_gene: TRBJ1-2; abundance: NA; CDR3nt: TGCGCCAGCAGCCAAGCCCAACGGACAGTAGATCCTAACTATGGCTACACCTTC; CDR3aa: CASSQAQRTVDPNYGYTF
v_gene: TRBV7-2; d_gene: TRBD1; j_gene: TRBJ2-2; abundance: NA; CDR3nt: TGTGCCAGCAGCTTAGGAGTTCAGGGGGCGACCGGGGAGCTGTTTTTT; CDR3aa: CASSLGVQGATGELFF
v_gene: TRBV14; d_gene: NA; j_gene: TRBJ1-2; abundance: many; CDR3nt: TGTGCCAGCAGCCGAGTAGGGTCTAACTATGGCTACACCTTC; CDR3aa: CASSRVGSNYGYTF
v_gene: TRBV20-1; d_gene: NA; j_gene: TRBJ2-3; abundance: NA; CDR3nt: TGCAGTGCTACAACCGAAAACACAGATACGCAGTATTTT; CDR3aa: CSATTENTDTQYF
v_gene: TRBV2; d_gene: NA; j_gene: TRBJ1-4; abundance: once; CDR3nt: TGCGCCAGCAGTGAACTCGCTAATGAAAAACTGTTTTTT; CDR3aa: CASSELANEKLFF
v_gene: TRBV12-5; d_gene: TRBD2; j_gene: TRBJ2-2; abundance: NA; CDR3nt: TGTGCTAGTGGTACAGGGACTAGGATCGCCGGGGAGCTGTTTTTT; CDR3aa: CASGTGTRIAGELFF
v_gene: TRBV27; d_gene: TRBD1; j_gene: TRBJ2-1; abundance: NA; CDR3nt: TGTGCCAGCAGACTCACAGGGGCCTACAATGAGCAGTTCTTC; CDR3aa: CASRLTGAYNEQFF
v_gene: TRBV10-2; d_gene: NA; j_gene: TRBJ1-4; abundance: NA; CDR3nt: TGCGCCAGCAGTGCAACACCTCCGGGCGGGGAACTGTTTTTT; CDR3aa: CASSATPPGGELFF
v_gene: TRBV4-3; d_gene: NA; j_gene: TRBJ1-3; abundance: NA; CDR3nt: TGCGCCAGCAGCCAAGGACCGGGAGAAGCTGGAAACACCATATATTTT; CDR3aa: CASSQGPGEAGNTIYF
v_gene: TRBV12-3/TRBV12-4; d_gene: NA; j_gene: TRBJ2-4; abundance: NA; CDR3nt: TGTGCCAGCAGTTTGCAAGTGACAAACATTCAGTACTTC; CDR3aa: CASSLQVTNIQYF
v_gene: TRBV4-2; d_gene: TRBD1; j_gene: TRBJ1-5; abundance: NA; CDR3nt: TGTGCCAGCAGCCAAGATAGGGGACAGGGGTATAGCAATCAGCCCCAGCATTTT; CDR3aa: CASSQDRGQGYSNQPQHF
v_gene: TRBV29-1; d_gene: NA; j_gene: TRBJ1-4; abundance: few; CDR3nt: TGCAGCGTCTTTGGGACGGTGGGTGAAGAAAAACTGTTTTTT; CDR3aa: CSVFGTVGEEKLFF
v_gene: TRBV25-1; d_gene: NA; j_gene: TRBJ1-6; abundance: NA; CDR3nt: TGTGCCAGCAGTGAAATTTCGACCGCGGGCGCTTATAATTCACCCCTCCACTTT; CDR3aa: CASSEISTAGAYNSPLHF
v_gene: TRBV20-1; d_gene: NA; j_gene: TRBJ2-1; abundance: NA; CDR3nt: TGCAGTGCTGGGGAGGACTGGAGTGAGCAGTTCTTC; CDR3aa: CSAGEDWSEQFF
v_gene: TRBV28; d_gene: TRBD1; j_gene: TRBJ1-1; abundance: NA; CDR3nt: TGTGCCAGCAGCCACAGGGGGATGACTGAAGCTTTCTTT; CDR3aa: CASSHRGMTEAFF
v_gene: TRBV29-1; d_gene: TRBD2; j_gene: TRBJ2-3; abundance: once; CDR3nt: TGCAGCGTGGGGGGAGGGCCCAAATATACGCAGTATTTT; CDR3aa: CSVGGGPKYTQYF
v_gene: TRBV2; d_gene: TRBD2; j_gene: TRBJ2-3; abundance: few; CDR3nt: TGTGCCAGCAGTGAGGGGACTAGCGGAGATACGCAGTATTTT; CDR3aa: CASSEGTSGDTQYF
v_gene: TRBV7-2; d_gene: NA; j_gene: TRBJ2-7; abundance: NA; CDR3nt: TGTGCCAGCAGCTTTTCCGCGGGGGCTAACTCCTACGAGCAGTACTTC; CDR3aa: CASSFSAGANSYEQYF
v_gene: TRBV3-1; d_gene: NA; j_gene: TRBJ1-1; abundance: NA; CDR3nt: TGTGCCAGCAGCCAAGGAACGGTACGGGGGGCTTTCTTT; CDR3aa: CASSQGTVRGAFF
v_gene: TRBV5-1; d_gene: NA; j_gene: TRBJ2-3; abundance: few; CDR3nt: TGCGCCAGCAGCTTGTGGGGGGCTGAAGATACGCAGTATTTT; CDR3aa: CASSLWGAEDTQYF
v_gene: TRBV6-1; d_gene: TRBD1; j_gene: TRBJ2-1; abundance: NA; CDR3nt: TGTGCCAGCACCTCTGGGGACAGTTCCTACAATGAGCAGTTCTTC; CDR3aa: CASTSGDSSYNEQFF
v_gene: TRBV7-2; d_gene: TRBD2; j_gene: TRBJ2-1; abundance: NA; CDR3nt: TGTGCCAGCAGCCCTAGCGGGAGAAGGTCCTACAATGAGCAGTTCTTC; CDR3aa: CASSPSGRRSYNEQFF
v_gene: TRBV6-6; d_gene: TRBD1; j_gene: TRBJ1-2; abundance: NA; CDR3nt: TGTGCCAGCAGTACAGGGGGCCCCTACTATGGCTACACCTTC; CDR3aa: CASSTGGPYYGYTF
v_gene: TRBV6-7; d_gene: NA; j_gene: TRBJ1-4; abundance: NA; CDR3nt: TGTGCCAGCAGTCAACAGGGCGGTGGTGAAAAACTGTTTTTT; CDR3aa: CASSQQGGGEKLFF
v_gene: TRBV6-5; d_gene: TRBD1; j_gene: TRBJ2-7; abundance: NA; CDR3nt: TGTGCCAGCGGGTTTGACAGGGACTACGAGCAGTACTTC; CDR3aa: CASGFDRDYEQYF
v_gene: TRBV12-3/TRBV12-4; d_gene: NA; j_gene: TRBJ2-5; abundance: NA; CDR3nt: TGTGCCAGCAGTTTAGTGGTTTTCACTTACAGGGATGGGGAGACCCAGTACTTC; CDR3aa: CASSLVVFTYRDGETQYF
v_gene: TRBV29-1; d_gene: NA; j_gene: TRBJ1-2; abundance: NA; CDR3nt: TGCAGCGTTGAAGTGGCTGGGAACTATGGCTACACCTTC; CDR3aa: CSVEVAGNYGYTF
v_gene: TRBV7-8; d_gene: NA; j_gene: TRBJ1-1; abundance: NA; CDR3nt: TGTGCCAGCAGCAGACAGGCGGGGAACACTGAAGCTTTCTTT; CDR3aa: CASSRQAGNTEAFF
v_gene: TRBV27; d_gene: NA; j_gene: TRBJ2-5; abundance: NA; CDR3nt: TGTGCCAGCAGTTTAATTGGGCCGGAGGAGACCCAGTACTTC; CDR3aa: CASSLIGPEETQYF
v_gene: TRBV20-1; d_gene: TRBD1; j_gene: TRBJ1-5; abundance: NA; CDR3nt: TGCAGTGTGGCGGGGACAGGGGGAAACAATCAGCCCCAGCATTTT; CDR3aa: CSVAGTGGNNQPQHF
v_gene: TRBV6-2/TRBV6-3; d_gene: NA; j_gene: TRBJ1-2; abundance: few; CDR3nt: TGTGCCAGCAGTTACCCCCACGACAGGCTGGCTAGTGGCTACACCTTC; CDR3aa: CASSYPHDRLASGYTF
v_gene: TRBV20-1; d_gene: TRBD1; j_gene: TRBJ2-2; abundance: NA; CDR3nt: TGCAGTGCTACTGGACAGGGGGCGCGGGACACCGGGGAGCTGTTTTTT; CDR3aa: CSATGQGARDTGELFF
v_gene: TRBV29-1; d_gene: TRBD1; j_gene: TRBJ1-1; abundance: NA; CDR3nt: TGCAGCGCTACGACAGGGATGAACACTGAAGCTTTCTTT; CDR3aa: CSATTGMNTEAFF
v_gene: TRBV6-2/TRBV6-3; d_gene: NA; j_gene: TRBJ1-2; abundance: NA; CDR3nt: TGTGCCAGCAGTTACTCTGTCGGGGTCTATGGCTACACCTTC; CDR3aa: CASSYSVGVYGYTF
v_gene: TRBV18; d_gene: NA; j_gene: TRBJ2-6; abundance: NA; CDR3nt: TGTGCCAGCTCACCCCGGGACACCTCTGGGGCCAACGTCCTGACTTTC; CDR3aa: CASSPRDTSGANVLTF
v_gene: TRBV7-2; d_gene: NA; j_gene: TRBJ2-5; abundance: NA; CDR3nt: TGTGCCAGCAGCCCGGACAGTTCACAAGAGACCCGGTACTTC; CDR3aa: CASSPDSSQETRYF